This T cell receptor beta chain was sequenced for a study of CD8 T cells in Susac syndrome. Trimming took 10 bases from V and 7 from J, leaving 16 bases between them. The CDR3 is 12 residues long. Germline V gene lookup returns CDR1 MDHEN and CDR2 SYDVKM. Roughly 0.45 to 1 ug RNA was reverse transcribed with random hexamers. TCRdb processed the immunoSEQ multiplex PCR reads anew with MiXCR; each CDR3 protein has one entry. The sample has more than 100,000 distinct CDR3 sequences, about 96% seen once. Sequenced material: CD4+ T cells from PBMCs. The origin of this receptor is a human donor in good health. V gene TRBV28 combines with J gene TRBJ1-2, with D unresolved. This CDR3 is CATGYPDFGYTF. The CDR3 region has the DNA TGTGCCACCGGTTACCCCGACTTTGGCTACACCTTC.